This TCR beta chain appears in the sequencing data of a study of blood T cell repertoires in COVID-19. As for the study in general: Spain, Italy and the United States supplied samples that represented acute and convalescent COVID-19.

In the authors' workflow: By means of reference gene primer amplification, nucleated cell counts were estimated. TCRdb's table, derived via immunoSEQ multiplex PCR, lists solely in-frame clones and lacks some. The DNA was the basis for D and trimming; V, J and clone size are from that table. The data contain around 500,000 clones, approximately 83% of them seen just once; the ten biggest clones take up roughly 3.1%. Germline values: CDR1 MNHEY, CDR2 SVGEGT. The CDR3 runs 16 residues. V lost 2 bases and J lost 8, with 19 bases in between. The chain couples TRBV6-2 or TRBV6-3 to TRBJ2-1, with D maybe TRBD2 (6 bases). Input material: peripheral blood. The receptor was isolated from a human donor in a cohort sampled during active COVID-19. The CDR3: CASSYPGLARGDEQFF. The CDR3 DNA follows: TGTGCCAGCAGTTACCCCGGGCTAGCGAGAGGGGATGAGCAGTTCTTC.